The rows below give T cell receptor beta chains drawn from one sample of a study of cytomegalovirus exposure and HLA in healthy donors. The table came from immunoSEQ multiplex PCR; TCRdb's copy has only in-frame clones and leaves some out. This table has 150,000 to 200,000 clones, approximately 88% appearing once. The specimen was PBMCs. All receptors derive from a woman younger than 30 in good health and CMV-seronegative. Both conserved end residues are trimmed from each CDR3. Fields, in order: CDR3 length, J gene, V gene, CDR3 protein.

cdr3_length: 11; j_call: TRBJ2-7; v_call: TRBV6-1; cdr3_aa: ASRDRGMYEQY
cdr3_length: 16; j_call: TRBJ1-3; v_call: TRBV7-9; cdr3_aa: ASSPYRGTVLGGNTIY
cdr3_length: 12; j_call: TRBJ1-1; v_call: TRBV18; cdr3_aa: ASSQDRVGTEAF
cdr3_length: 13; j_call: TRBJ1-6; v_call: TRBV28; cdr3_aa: ASSNFQGANSPLH
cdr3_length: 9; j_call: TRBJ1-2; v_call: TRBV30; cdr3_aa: AWDINYGYT
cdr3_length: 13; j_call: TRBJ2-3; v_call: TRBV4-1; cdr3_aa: ASSQDPRGGDTQY
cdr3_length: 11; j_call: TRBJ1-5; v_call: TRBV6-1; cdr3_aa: ASSEAYNQPQH
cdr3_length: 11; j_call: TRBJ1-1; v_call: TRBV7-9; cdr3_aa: ASSPRTPYEAF
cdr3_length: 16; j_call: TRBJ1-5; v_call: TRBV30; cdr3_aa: AWGSGQRILVGNQPQH
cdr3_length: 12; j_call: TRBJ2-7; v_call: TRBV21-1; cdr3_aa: ASVDEGDPYEQY
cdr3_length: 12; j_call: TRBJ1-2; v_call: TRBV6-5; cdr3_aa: ASSGDRKYAGYT
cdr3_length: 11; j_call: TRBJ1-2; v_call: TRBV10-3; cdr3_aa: AISLDSSTFYT
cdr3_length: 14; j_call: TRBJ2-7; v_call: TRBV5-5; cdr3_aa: ASSLGWGPRGYEQY
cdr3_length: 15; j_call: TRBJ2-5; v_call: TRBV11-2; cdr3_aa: ASSLGTGGFRIETQY
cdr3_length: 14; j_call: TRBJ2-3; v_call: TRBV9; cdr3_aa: ASSVAGGTSTDTQY
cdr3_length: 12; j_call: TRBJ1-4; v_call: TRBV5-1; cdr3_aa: ASSWEQGDEKLF
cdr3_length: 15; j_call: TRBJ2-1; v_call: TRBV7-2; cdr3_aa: ASSSPITSGSYNEQF
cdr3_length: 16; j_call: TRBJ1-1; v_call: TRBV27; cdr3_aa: ASSPLHVRGSMNTEAF
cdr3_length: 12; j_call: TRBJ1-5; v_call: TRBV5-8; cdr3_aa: ASSRSDFPQPQH
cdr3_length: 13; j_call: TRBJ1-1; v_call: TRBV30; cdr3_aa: AWSKLGTGGTEAF
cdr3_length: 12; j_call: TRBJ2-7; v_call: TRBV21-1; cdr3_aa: ASTLQSQDYEQY
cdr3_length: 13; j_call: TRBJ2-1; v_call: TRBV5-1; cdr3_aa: ASSPGRGQGYEQF
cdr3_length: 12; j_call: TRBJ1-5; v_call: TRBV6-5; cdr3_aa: ASSQQGSNQPQH
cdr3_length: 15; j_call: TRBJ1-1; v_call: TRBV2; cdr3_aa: ASSEISLSAWGSEAF
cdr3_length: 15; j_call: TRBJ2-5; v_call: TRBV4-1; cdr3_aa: ASSQGPLRGVKETQY
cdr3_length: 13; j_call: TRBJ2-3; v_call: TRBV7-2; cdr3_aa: ASSLAMTSTDTQY
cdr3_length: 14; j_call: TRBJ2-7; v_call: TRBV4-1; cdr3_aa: ASSQGSGTGGKQQY
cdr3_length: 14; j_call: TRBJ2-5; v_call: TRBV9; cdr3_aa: ASSLGLAGVQETQY
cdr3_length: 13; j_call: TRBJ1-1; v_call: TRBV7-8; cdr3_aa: ASSLAASGITEAF
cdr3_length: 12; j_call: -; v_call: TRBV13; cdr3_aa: ASSSKADSYEQY
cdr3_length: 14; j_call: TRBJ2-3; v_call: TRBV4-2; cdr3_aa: ASSQEWGAGADTQY
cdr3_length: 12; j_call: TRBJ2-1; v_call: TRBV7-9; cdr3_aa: ASSFARAYNEQF
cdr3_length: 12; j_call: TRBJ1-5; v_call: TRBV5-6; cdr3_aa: ASSLAGGNQPQH
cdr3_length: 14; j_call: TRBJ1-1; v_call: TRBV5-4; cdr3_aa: ASSREGGGFRSEAF
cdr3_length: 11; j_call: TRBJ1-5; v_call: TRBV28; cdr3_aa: ASKRNSNQPQH
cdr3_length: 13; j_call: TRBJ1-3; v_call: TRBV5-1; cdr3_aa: ASSPETGTGNTIY
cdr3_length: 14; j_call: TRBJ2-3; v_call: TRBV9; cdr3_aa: ASSPTLTDLTDTQY
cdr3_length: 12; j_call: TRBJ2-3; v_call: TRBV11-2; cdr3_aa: ASSPLGLTDTQY
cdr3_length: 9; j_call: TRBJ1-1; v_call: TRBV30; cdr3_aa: AWDRHTEAF
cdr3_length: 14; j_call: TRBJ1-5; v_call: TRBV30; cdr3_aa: AWSVGTVYSNQPQH